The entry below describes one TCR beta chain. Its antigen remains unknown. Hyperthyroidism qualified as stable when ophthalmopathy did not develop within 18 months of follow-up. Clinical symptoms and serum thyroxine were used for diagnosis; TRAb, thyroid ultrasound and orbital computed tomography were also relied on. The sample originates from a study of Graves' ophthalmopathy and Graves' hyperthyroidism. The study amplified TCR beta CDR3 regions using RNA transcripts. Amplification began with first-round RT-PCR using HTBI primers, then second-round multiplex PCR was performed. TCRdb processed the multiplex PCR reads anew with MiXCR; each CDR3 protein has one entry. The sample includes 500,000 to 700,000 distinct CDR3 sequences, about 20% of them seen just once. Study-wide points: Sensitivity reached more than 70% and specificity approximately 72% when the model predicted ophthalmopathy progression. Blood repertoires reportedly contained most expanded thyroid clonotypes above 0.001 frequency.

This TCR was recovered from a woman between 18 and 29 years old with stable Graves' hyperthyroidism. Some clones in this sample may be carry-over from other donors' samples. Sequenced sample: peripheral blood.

The CDR3 DNA reads as TGTGCCAGCAGAACGCCCTCACAGGGGGCTGGGCCTATGGTCCTTTACACCTTC. Residues: CASRTPSQGAGPMVLYTF. The chain combines TRBV6-2 or TRBV6-3 with TRBJ1-2; 9 bases map to TRBD1. Germline V gives CDR1 MNHEY, CDR2 SVGEGT. The junction had 25 bases not matched to a gene; V was cut back by 6 bases and J by 11 bases. The CDR3 is 18 amino acids.